The 10 T cell receptor beta chains presented below share a single source sample, sequenced in a study of CD8 T cells in Susac syndrome. Reverse transcription of about 0.45 to 1 ug RNA was carried out with random hexamers. TCRdb analysed the immunoSEQ multiplex PCR reads with MiXCR anew, one entry per CDR3 protein. The table includes about 120,000 distinct CDR3 sequences, about 93% detected once. The sample taken for sequencing was CD4+ T cells from PBMCs. These receptor sequences come from a human donor in good health.

The chain links TRBV29-1 to TRBJ2-3, with D possibly TRBD2 on 6 matching bases. The V and J ends lost 4 bases and 4 bases respectively, with 15 bases between them. Germline CDR1 is SQVTM and CDR2 is ANQGSEA. The CDR3 spans 14 residues. In DNA, the CDR3 is TGCAGCGTTGGGCGACTAGTGTCCGCAGATACGCAGTATTTT. Translation: CSVGRLVSADTQYF.

The V call is TRBV6-1, the J call TRBJ2-7, with 7 bases identical to TRBD1. The CDR3 is 12 residues long. CDR1 MNHNS and CDR2 SASEGT come from the germline V gene. V dropped 7 bases and J dropped 3; count of bases not matched to a gene: 3. CDR3 DNA: TGTGCCAGCAACGGACAGGACTACGAGCAGTACTTC. Encoded protein: CASNGQDYEQYF.

This chain uses TRBV7-9 with TRBJ1-2, with unresolved D. Germline V gives CDR1 SEHNR, CDR2 FQNEAQ (reference sequence). This CDR3 contains 17 residues. V was shortened by 2 bases and J by 4 bases, with 20 bases between the two germline ends. Here the CDR3 reads CASSLPPRQEPVYGYTF. CDR3 nucleotide sequence: TGTGCCAGCAGCTTACCTCCGCGGCAGGAGCCCGTCTATGGCTACACCTTC.

A single count supports this clonotype. The chain uses TRBV7-9 and TRBJ2-7, with 9 bases aligning to TRBD2. J lost 2 bases, V lost 5 bases, and 4 bases had no gene match. Germline CDR1 is SEHNR and CDR2 is FQNEAQ (reference sequence). The CDR3 runs to 14 residues. This CDR3 reads CASSPGLATYEQYF. CDR3 nucleotides: TGTGCCAGCAGCCCGGGACTAGCCACCTACGAGCAGTACTTC.

The chain joins TRBV5-1 to TRBJ2-2; perhaps TRBD1 as D (5 bases). The CDR3 spans 15 residues. Trimming stripped 2 bases from V and 3 bases from J, with 11 bases between. Germline-derived CDR1 and CDR2 are SGHRS and YFSETQ. The CDR3 bases are TGCGCCAGCAGCTTCGCACAGGTGGACACCGGGGAGCTGTTTTTT. It encodes CASSFAQVDTGELFF.

This clonotype was recorded only once. The rearrangement links TRBV3-1 to TRBJ2-3, with D hard to call. The CDR3 loop spans 13 amino acids. The ends were cut back, 2 bases at V and 5 bases at J, with 8 bases in the middle. CDR1 and CDR2 from the germline V gene are LGHDT and YNNKEL (reference sequence). In DNA form, the CDR3 reads TGTGCCAGCAGCCAACGGTCCGGAGATACGCAGTATTTT. Translating gives CASSQRSGDTQYF.

The V and J genes are TRBV20-1 and TRBJ2-1; 10 bases fit TRBD2. The CDR3 has 17 residues. V lost 3 bases to trimming and J lost 4 bases; unmatched junction nucleotides: 12. In germline, CDR1 is DFQATT, CDR2 SNEGSKA (reference sequence). The CDR3 region has the DNA TGCAGTGCTAGGGCCCCCCTAGCGGGAGTGGGGTACAATGAGCAGTTCTTC. Protein sequence: CSARAPLAGVGYNEQFF.

The chain employs TRBV12-3 or TRBV12-4 and TRBJ2-2; possibly TRBD2 for D (6 bases). The CDR3 totals 17 residues. Deletions cut 6 bases from V and 0 bases from J, with 17 bases between. The CDR3 reads CASRARDSSPNTGELFF. CDR3 coding DNA: TGTGCCAGCAGGGCACGGGACTCTTCTCCGAACACCGGGGAGCTGTTTTTT.

The chain employs TRBV5-1 and TRBJ2-5; TRBD1 matches 7 bases. From germline, CDR1 is SGHRS and CDR2 YFSETQ. J lost 3 bases, V lost 4 bases, and 6 bases had no gene match. The CDR3 contains 14 residues. DNA of the CDR3: TGCGCCAGCAGCCCCGGACAGGTGGAAGAGACCCAGTACTTC. It encodes CASSPGQVEETQYF.

The rearrangement links TRBV18 to TRBJ2-1, with 7 bases lining up with TRBD1. Germline trimming cut 6 bases from V and 5 bases from J; bases unmatched to any gene: 10. Looked up from germline, CDR1 is KGHSH and CDR2 is LQKENI. The CDR3 totals 15 residues. In DNA form, the CDR3 reads TGTGCCAGCTCGTCGGGTCAACAGGGGCACAATGAGCAGTTCTTC. Encoded protein: CASSSGQQGHNEQFF.